This T cell receptor beta chain was obtained from a study of T-cell reconstitution after alpha-beta-depleted transplantation in children. General study results and limits: Reportedly, alpha-beta T cells present about two months post-transplant originated from several hundred expanded clones of graft origin. The authors attributed T-cell counts and diversity one year after transplant mostly to newly produced T cells. High day-60 TCRbeta diversity in some patients came from surviving recipient T cells and thymic progenitors.

V was clipped by 3 bases and J by 5 bases, with 8 bases between them. The CDR3 has 13 amino acids. Unique molecular identifiers featured in how the TCRbeta library was prepared. A single record per CDR3 protein comes from TCRdb applying MiXCR to the PCR reads. The sample shows about 500,000 distinct CDR3 sequences, roughly 10% of them seen only once. With regard to this clonotype: Its antigen remains unidentified.

This chain uses TRBV12-3 or TRBV12-4 with TRBJ1-5, with D hard to call. Here the sequenced sample was PBMCs, mostly from graft donor cells, taken 180 days after TCRalphabeta/CD19-depleted stem cell transplant. This receptor was taken from a female patient under 10 years old who had a stem cell transplant for aplastic anemia, so the T cells may come from the graft donor. The CDR3 sequence: CASSFSSDQPQHF. The CDR3 DNA sequence: TGTGCCAGCAGTTTCTCAAGTGATCAGCCCCAGCATTTT.